By frequency in the sample, the clone carrying this T cell receptor beta chain is large (0.1 to 1%). Its cognate antigen is unknown. Treatment reported: approximately 9-day PBMC culture with coronavirus spike peptide pools or control peptides (ViraFEST assay). TCRs were sequenced by ViraFEST after antigen-specific T cells had been expanded with peptide pools. The sample originates from a study of vaccination and CD4 T cells after COVID-19. Study context: Blood was drawn a median around 71 days post second dose, range 14 to 241.

Cultured CD4+ T cells had their DNA profiled by the Oncomine TCR Beta short-read assay. TCRdb itself ran the PCR reads through MiXCR, one entry per CDR3 protein. The sample has over 14,000 distinct CDR3 sequences, under 70% seen once. The CDR3 runs to 14 residues. Germline CDR1 DFQATT, CDR2 SNEGSKA (reference sequence). V was pared by 6 bases and J by 0 bases, with 14 bases between. Broader study findings: Apart from involving relatively few convalescent patients, the work omitted early post-infection timepoints. The median count of SARS-CoV-2-reactive clonotypes rose from 21 to 38, not significantly.

This TCR was sampled from a human donor who had recovered from COVID-19. Material: CD4+ T cells from blood, cultured in vitro. V is TRBV20-1 and J is TRBJ1-2; weak D call: TRBD1 (5 bases). CDR3 region: CSAQRGPTNYGYTF. Written as DNA, the CDR3 is TGCAGTGCGCAGAGGGGACCCACTAACTATGGCTACACCTTC.